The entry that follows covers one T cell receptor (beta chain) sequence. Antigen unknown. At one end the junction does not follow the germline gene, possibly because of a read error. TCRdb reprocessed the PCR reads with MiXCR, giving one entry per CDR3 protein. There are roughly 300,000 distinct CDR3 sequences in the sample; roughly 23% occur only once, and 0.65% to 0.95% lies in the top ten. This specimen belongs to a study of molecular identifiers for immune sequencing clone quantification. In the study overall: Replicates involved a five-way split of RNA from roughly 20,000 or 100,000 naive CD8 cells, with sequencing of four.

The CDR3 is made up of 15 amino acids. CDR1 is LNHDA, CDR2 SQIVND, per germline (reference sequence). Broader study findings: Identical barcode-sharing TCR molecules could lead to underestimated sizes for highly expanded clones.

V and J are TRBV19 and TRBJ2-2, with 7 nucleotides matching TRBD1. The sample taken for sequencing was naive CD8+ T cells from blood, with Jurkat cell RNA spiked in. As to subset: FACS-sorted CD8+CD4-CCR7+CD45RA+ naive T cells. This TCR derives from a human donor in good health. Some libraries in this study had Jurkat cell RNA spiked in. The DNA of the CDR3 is TGTGCCAGTAGTATTATGACAGGGAACCCCGGGGAGCTGTTTTTT. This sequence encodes CASSIMTGNPGELFF.